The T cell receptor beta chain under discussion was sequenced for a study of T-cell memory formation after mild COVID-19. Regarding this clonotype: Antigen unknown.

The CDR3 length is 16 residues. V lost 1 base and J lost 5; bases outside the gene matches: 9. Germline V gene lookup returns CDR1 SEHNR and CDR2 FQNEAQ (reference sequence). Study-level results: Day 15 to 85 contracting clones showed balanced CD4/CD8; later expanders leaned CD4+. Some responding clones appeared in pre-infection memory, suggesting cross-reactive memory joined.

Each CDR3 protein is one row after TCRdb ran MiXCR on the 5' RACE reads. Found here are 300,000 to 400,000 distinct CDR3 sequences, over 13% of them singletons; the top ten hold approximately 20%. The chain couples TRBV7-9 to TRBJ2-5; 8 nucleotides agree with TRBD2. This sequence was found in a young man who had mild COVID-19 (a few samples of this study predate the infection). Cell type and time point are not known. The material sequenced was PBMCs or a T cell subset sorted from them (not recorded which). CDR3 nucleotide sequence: TGTGCCAGCAGCTTAGTCCAGGGACTAGTAGGGGAGACCCAGTACTTC. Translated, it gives CASSLVQGLVGETQYF.